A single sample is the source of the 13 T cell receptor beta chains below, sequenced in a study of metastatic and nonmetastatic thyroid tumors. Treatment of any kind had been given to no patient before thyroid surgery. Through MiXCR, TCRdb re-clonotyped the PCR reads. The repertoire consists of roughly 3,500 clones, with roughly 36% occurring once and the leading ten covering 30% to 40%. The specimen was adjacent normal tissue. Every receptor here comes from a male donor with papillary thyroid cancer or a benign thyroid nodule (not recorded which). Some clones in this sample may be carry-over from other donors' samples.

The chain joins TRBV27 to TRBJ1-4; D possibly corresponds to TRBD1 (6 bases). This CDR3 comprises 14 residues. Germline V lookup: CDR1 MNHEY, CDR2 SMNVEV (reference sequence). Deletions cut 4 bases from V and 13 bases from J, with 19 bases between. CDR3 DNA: TGTGCCAGCAGTTCAGGCAGGGGCGGCGAAGGACTGTTTTTT. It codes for CASSSGRGGEGLFF.

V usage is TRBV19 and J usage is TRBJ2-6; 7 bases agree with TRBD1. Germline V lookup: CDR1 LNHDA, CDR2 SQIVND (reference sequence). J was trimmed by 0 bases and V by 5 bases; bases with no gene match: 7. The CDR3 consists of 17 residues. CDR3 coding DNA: TGTGCCAGTAGTCCACGACAGGGCCTCTCTGGGGCCAACGTCCTGACTTTC. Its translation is CASSPRQGLSGANVLTF.

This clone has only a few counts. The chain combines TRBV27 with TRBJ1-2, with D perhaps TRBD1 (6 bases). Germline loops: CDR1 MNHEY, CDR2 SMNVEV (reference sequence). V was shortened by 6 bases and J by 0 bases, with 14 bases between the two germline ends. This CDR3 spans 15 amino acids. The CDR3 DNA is TGTGCCAGCAGGCGAACAGGGTCCGCTAACTATGGCTACACCTTC. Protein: CASRRTGSANYGYTF.

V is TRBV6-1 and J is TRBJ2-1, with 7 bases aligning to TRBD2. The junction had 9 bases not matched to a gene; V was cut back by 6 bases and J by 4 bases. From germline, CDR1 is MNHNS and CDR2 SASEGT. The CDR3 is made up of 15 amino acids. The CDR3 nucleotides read TGTGCCAGCAGCCCCCTTGGCGGGAGTTACAATGAGCAGTTCTTC. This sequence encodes CASSPLGGSYNEQFF.

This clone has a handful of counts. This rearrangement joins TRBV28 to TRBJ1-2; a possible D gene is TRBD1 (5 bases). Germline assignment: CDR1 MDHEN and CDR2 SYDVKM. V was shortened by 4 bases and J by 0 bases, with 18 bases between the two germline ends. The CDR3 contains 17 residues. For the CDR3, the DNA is TGTGCCAGCAGTTCGCGGGGGGACCCCAGGGCTAACTATGGCTACACCTTC. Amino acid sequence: CASSSRGDPRANYGYTF.

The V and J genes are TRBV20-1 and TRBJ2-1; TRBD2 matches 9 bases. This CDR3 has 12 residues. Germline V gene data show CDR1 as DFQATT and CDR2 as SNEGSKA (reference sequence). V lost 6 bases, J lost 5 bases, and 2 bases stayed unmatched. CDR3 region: CSAGLAHNEQFF. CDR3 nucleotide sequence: TGCAGTGCGGGACTAGCCCACAATGAGCAGTTCTTC.

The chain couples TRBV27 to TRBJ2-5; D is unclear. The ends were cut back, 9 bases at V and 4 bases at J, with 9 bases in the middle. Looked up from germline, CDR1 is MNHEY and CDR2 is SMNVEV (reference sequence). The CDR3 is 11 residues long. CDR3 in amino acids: CARIEAETQYF. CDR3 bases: TGTGCCAGGATTGAGGCAGAGACCCAGTACTTC.

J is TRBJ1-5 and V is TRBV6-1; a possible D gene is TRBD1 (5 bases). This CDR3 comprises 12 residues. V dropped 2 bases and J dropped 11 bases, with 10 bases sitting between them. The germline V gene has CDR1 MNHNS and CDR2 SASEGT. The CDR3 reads CASSETGGSQHF. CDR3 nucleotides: TGTGCCAGCAGTGAAACGGGGGGATCCCAGCATTTT.

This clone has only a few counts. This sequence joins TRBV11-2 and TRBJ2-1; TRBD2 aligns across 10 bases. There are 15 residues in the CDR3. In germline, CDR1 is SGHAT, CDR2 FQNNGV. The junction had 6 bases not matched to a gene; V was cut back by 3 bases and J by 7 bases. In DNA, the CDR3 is TGTGCCAGCAGCTTCGGTAGCGGGGGGTCGAATGAGCAGTTCTTC. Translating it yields CASSFGSGGSNEQFF. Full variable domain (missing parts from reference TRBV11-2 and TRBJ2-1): EAGVAQSPRYKIIEKRQSVAFWCNPISGHATLYWYQQILGQGPKLLIQFQNNGVVDDSQLPKDRFSAERLKGVDSTLKIQPAKLEDSAVYLCASSFGSGGSNEQFFGPGTRLTVL.

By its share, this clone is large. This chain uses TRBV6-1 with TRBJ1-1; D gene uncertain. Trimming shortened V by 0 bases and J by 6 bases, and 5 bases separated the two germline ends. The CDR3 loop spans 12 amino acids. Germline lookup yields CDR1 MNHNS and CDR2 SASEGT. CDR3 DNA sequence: TGTGCCAGCAGTGAAGCGTGGGCTGAAGCTTTCTTT. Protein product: CASSEAWAEAFF.

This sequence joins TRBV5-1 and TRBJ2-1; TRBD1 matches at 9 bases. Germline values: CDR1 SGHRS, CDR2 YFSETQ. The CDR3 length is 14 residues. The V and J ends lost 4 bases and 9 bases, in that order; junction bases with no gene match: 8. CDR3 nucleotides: TGCGCCAGCAGCCAGGGACAGGGTAGGAGTGAGCAGTTCTTC. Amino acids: CASSQGQGRSEQFF.

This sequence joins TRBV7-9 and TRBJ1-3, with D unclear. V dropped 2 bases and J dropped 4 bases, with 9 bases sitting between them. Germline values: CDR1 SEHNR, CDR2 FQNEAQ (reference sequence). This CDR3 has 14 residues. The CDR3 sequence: CASSLTGQGNTIYF. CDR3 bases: TGTGCCAGCAGCTTAACCGGTCAAGGAAACACCATATATTTT.

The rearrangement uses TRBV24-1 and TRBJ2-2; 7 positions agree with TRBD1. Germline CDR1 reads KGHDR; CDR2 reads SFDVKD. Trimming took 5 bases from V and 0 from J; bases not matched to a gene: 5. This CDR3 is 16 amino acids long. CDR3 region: CATSAKDRPNTGELFF. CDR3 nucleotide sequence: TGTGCCACCAGTGCTAAGGACAGGCCGAACACCGGGGAGCTGTTTTTT.